This TCR beta chain is from a study of shared clonotypes between healthy human individuals. V trimming: 0 bases; J trimming: 9 bases; junction bases outside the gene matches: 4. This CDR3 has 16 residues. CDR1 and CDR2 (germline): SGHRS, YFSETQ. This clone was counted a single time. The table came from immunoSEQ multiplex PCR; TCRdb's copy has only in-frame clones and leaves some out. Here the sample spans about 1.5 million clones, around 97% being singletons. The V gene is TRBV5-1, the J gene TRBJ2-1, with 15 bases fitting TRBD2. Input material: naive CD4+ T cells sorted from blood. Stated subset: CD45RA+ positively selected. The clonotype was recovered from a man younger than 40 in good health. In nucleotides, the CDR3 is TGCGCCAGCAGCTTGGGCTGGACTAGCGGGAGGGGTGAGCAGTTCTTC. Amino acids: CASSLGWTSGRGEQFF.